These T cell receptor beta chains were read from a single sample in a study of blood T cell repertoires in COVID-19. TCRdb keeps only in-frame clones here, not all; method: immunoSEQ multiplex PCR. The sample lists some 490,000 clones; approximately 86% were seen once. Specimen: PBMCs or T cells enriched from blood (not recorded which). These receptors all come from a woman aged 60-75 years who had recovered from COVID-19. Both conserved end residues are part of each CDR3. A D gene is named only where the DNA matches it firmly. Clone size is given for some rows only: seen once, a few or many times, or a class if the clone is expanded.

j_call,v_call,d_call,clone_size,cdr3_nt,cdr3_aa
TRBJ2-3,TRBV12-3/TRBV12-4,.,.,TGTGCCAGCAGTTTACAGGTATCAGATACGCAGTATTTT,CASSLQVSDTQYF
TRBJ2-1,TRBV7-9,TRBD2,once,TGTGCCAGCAGCCCCCGGGAGGGAGGGGGTGAGCAGTTCTTC,CASSPREGGGEQFF
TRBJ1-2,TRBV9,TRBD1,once,TGTGCCAGCAGCATCGGACAGGGCAACTATGGCTACACCTTC,CASSIGQGNYGYTF
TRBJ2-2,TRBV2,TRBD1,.,TGTGCCAGCATAAGGGACAGGGGGACCGGGGAGCTGTTTTTT,CASIRDRGTGELFF
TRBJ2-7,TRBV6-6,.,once,TGTGCCAGCAGTTACTCGGGGCCCGACTCCTACGAGCAGTACTTC,CASSYSGPDSYEQYF
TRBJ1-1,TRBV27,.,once,TGTGCCAGCAGTTTCTCCAGGGGCTCCAGGTCGAACACTGAAGCTTTCTTT,CASSFSRGSRSNTEAFF
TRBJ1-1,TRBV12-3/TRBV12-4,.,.,TGTGCCAGCGCCACCGGGGGTGGCACTGAAGCTTTCTTT,CASATGGGTEAFF
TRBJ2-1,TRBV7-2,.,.,TGTGCCAGCAGTCGGGGCTACAATGAGCAGTTCTTC,CASSRGYNEQFF
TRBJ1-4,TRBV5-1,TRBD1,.,TGCGCCAGCAGCCTACAGGGGGCTGAAGAAAAACTGTTTTTT,CASSLQGAEEKLFF
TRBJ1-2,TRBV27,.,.,TGTGCCGTAGGGAGGGCTAGCTATGGCTACACCTTC,CAVGRASYGYTF
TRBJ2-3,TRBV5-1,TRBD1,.,TGCGCCACCCAACAGGGGAGTGGGACAGATACGCAGTATTTT,CATQQGSGTDTQYF
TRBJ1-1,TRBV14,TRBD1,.,TGTGCCAGCAGCCAGGGGACAGCGAACACTGAAGCTTTCTTT,CASSQGTANTEAFF
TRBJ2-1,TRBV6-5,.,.,TGTGCCAGCAGTTTAGGGGGCAATGAGCAGTTCTTC,CASSLGGNEQFF
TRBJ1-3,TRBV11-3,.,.,TGTGCCAGCAGCTTCGGCCATTCGTGGCAGGGAACTGGAAACACCATATATTTT,CASSFGHSWQGTGNTIYF
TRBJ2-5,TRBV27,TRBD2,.,TGTGCCAGCAGTTTACGGCGACTAGCGGGCTTCCAAGAGACCCAGTACTTC,CASSLRRLAGFQETQYF